Each of the 22 T cell receptor beta chains below was sequenced from the same sample in a study of T cells after yellow fever vaccination. TCRdb used MiXCR to reprocess the 5' RACE reads, holding one entry per CDR3 protein. The table shows about 340,000 distinct CDR3 sequences, with approximately 9% occurring only once. Sequenced material: PBMCs, taken on the day of the first yellow fever vaccination. Every receptor here comes from a man aged 18 to 30 who received the YFV17D yellow fever vaccine.

The rearrangement joins TRBV5-6 to TRBJ2-5; D is unclear. CDR3 length: 14 amino acids. Trimming took 0 bases from V and 0 from J, leaving 6 bases between them. The germline gives CDR1 SGHDT, CDR2 YYEEEE. The CDR3 DNA is TGTGCCAGCAGCTTGGTATACTACCAAGAGACCCAGTACTTC. Translated: CASSLVYYQETQYF. Full variable domain (outside the CDR3, taken from reference TRBV5-6 and TRBJ2-5): DAGVTQSPTHLIKTRGQQVTLRCSPKSGHDTVSWYQQALGQGPQFIFQYYEEEERQRGNFPDRFSGHQFPNYSSELNVNALLLGDSALYLCASSLVYYQETQYFGPGTRLLVL.

The rearrangement joins TRBV5-1 to TRBJ2-7; D gene ambiguous. Trimming cost V 0 bases and J 2 bases, with 6 bases left between them. Germline assignment: CDR1 SGHRS and CDR2 YFSETQ. The CDR3 is made up of 13 amino acids. CDR3 loop: CASSLGSTYEQYF. The CDR3, as DNA: TGCGCCAGCAGCTTGGGATCGACCTACGAGCAGTACTTC.

This clonotype occurred many times. This sequence joins TRBV7-7 and TRBJ2-5, with TRBD1 matching over 7 bases. The germline gives CDR1 SSHAT, CDR2 FNYEAQ (reference sequence). The CDR3 consists of 14 residues. V gave up 5 bases and J gave up 1 base; unmatched junction bases: 4. CDR3 nucleotide sequence: TGTGCCAGCAGCCAGGGACAGTCCCAAGAGACCCAGTACTTC. Its translation is CASSQGQSQETQYF.

The CDR3 region is CSAQRTGTSYEQYV. Here the CDR3 DNA reads TGCAGTGCTCAGAGGACAGGGACCTCCTACGAGCAGTACGTC. This chain links TRBV20-1 with TRBJ2-7; TRBD1 matches 8 bases. The CDR3 is made up of 14 amino acids. Germline CDR1 is DFQATT and CDR2 is SNEGSKA (reference sequence). V lost 5 bases to trimming and J lost 0 bases; unmatched junction nucleotides: 6.

This clonotype has a handful of counts. The gene calls are TRBV6-1 and TRBJ1-1, with TRBD1 matching over 7 bases. Trimming removed 6 bases from V and 3 bases from J; junction bases left unmatched: 10. This CDR3 comprises 15 residues. Germline CDR1 is MNHNS and CDR2 is SASEGT. The CDR3 nucleotides are TGTGCCAGCAGCCGCGACTTTGGGACAGACACTGAAGCTTTCTTT. Protein product: CASSRDFGTDTEAFF.

The chain links TRBV4-1 to TRBJ2-7, with TRBD1 matching over 7 bases. The CDR3 runs 14 residues. Germline trimming cut 6 bases from V and 1 base from J; bases unmatched to any gene: 6. Germline lookup yields CDR1 MGHRA and CDR2 YSYEKL. CDR3 in DNA: TGCGCCAGCAGGCCGACAGGGAAATCCTACGAGCAGTACTTC. Protein: CASRPTGKSYEQYF.

The table lists this clonotype with a few counts. V gene TRBV5-6 combines with J gene TRBJ2-2, with TRBD2 identical over 8 bases. Germline CDR1 and CDR2: SGHDT and YYEEEE. V dropped 4 bases and J dropped 0; count of bases not matched to a gene: 5. This CDR3 is 16 amino acids long. CDR3 protein: CASSPGGGANTGELFF. The DNA for the CDR3 is TGTGCCAGCAGCCCCGGGGGGGGTGCGAACACCGGGGAGCTGTTTTTT.

This clonotype was counted a few times. The J gene is TRBJ2-2, the V gene TRBV29-1, with 7 bases aligning to TRBD2. There are 14 residues in the CDR3. The germline V gene has CDR1 SQVTM and CDR2 ANQGSEA. Trimming at V came to 3 bases and at J to 4 bases, leaving 5 bases not matched to a gene. The CDR3 is CSVEGTKGTGELFF. CDR3 coding DNA: TGCAGCGTTGAGGGGACTAAGGGCACCGGGGAGCTGTTTTTT.

This sequence joins TRBV6-1 and TRBJ1-1; D gene unclear. V lost 6 bases and J lost 4, with 15 bases in between. Germline values: CDR1 MNHNS, CDR2 SASEGT. The CDR3 consists of 14 residues. The CDR3: CASRTPGVLTEAFF. Written as DNA, the CDR3 is TGTGCCAGCAGAACTCCCGGGGTACTCACTGAAGCTTTCTTT.

V is TRBV27 and J is TRBJ2-2; no clear D gene. This CDR3 comprises 12 residues. The germline CDR1 and CDR2 sequences are MNHEY and SMNVEV (reference sequence). Trimming stripped 3 bases from V and 8 bases from J, with 7 bases between. The CDR3 bases are TGTGCCAGCAGTTTCGGGTCTGGGGAGCTGTTTTTT. Its translation: CASSFGSGELFF.

The V gene is TRBV3-1, the J gene TRBJ2-3, with TRBD2 matching over 8 bases. The V gene end was trimmed by 0 bases and the J gene end by 3 bases; junction bases not matched to a gene: 14. This CDR3 spans 19 amino acids. Per germline, CDR1 LGHDT and CDR2 YNNKEL (reference sequence). This CDR3 reads CASSQDRRRGGGRTDTQYF. The CDR3 DNA is TGTGCCAGCAGCCAAGATCGCCGACGGGGGGGGGGGCGGACAGATACGCAGTATTTT.

Many counts were recorded for this clonotype. This sequence joins TRBV24-1 and TRBJ2-1; D call uncertain. Between the trimmed V and J ends, which lost 2 bases and 6 bases, there was a span of 10 bases. CDR3 length equals 14 residues. CDR1 and CDR2 from the germline V gene are KGHDR and SFDVKD. CDR3 nucleotide sequence: TGTGCCACCAGTGATTCCCTTATCCGCAATGAGCAGTTCTTC. Amino acids: CATSDSLIRNEQFF.

The gene calls are TRBV20-1 and TRBJ2-7, with D possibly being TRBD2 (5 bases). CDR3 length: 13 amino acids. V was pared by 3 bases and J by 7 bases, with 16 bases between. Germline loops: CDR1 DFQATT, CDR2 SNEGSKA (reference sequence). CDR3 protein: CSAREEGELEQYF. The CDR3 DNA reads as TGCAGTGCTAGGGAAGAGGGAGAGCTGGAGCAGTACTTC.

The chain is built from TRBV7-9 and TRBJ2-7, with 8 bases that match TRBD1. Per germline, CDR1 SEHNR and CDR2 FQNEAQ (reference sequence). The CDR3 spans 16 residues. Losses at the gene ends were 8 bases for V and 2 bases for J; bases not matched to a gene: 14. CDR3 DNA sequence: TGTGCCAGCGAGAAACAGGGGGACAAAGGGGCCTACGAGCAGTACGTC. Translating gives CASEKQGDKGAYEQYV.

This clonotype was counted a few times. The rearrangement joins TRBV9 to TRBJ1-4, with D unresolved. Germline loops: CDR1 SGDLS, CDR2 YYNGEE. This CDR3 has 15 residues. V lost 3 bases and J 5 bases, leaving 14 bases between the germline ends. CDR3 protein: CASSDGGSGNEKLFF. In nucleotides, the CDR3 is TGTGCCAGCAGCGATGGCGGGTCTGGGAATGAAAAACTGTTTTTT.

For this clonotype: A read error may account for a junction end that differs from germline. The V call is TRBV20-1, the J call TRBJ1-6; 9 nucleotides align to TRBD1. Germline CDR1 DFQATT, CDR2 SNEGSKA (reference sequence). There are 16 residues in the CDR3. The CDR3 protein is CCAPSGQGFYNSPLHF. CDR3 DNA: TGCTGTGCCCCGTCCGGACAGGGGTTCTATAATTCACCCCTCCACTTT.

This clonotype was seen only a few times. The chain is built from TRBV5-1 and TRBJ2-3, with D hard to call. CDR1 SGHRS and CDR2 YFSETQ come from the germline V gene. The CDR3 is made up of 15 amino acids. Trimming shortened V by 4 bases and J by 1 base, and 13 bases separated the two germline ends. DNA for the CDR3: TGCGCCAGCAGCCCCGGGCCGGCGGGCACAGATACGCAGTATTTT. Its protein is CASSPGPAGTDTQYF.

The chain employs TRBV2 and TRBJ2-7; the match to TRBD2 covers 9 bases. Germline V gene lookup returns CDR1 SNHLY and CDR2 FYNNEI. V dropped 10 bases and J dropped 1; count of bases not matched to a gene: 11. CDR3 length: 15 residues. This CDR3 is CATSEELAGSYEQYV. The CDR3 bases are TGTGCCACCTCAGAGGAACTAGCGGGTTCCTACGAGCAGTACGTC.

This clonotype was detected a few times. Because the CDR3's place on the DNA is in doubt, the DNA is left out and the CDR3 is given as listed by TCRdb. The chain links TRBV12-3 or TRBV12-4 to TRBJ1-1; TRBD1 is the table's D call and was not checked against the DNA. Both ends counted, the CDR3 spans 16 residues. This CDR3 is CASSFSVLAQGSEAFF.

This clonotype showed up just a few times. The genes are TRBV11-2 and TRBJ2-2; D remains ambiguous. With 5 bases removed from V and 3 bases from J, the gap between germline ends came to 10 bases. Per the germline V gene, CDR1 is SGHAT and CDR2 is FQNNGV. The CDR3 covers 14 residues. The CDR3 DNA reads as TGTGCCAGCAGCCTTATTAGTTACACCGGGGAGCTGTTTTTT. As protein: CASSLISYTGELFF. The entire variable domain, with the rest obtained from reference TRBV11-2 and TRBJ2-2, is as follows: EAGVAQSPRYKIIEKRQSVAFWCNPISGHATLYWYQQILGQGPKLLIQFQNNGVVDDSQLPKDRFSAERLKGVDSTLKIQPAKLEDSAVYLCASSLISYTGELFFGEGSRLTVL.

This clonotype was recorded a few times. This chain links TRBV18 with TRBJ2-7, with TRBD1 matching 8 bases. J was trimmed by 4 bases and V by 4 bases; bases with no gene match: 12. Germline V gives CDR1 KGHSH, CDR2 LQKENI. This CDR3 comprises 16 residues. The CDR3 region has the DNA TGTGCCAGCTCACTAGACGACAGGGGTACCCTTTACGAGCAGTACTTC. Translation: CASSLDDRGTLYEQYF.

This clonotype has only a few counts. The rearrangement uses TRBV6-5 and TRBJ2-1; D may be TRBD1 or TRBD2 (6 bases each). The V end lost 1 base, the J end lost 10 bases, and 11 bases lay between the germline ends. In germline, CDR1 is MNHEY, CDR2 SVGAGI. The CDR3 is 13 residues long. The CDR3 sequence: CASSYWGAGEQFF. Written as DNA, the CDR3 is TGTGCCAGCAGTTACTGGGGGGCTGGGGAGCAGTTCTTC.